This TCR beta chain originates from a study of blood T cell repertoires in COVID-19. Data came from immunoSEQ multiplex PCR; TCRdb stores just in-frame clones and leaves some out. Here the sample spans around 270,000 clones, 85% to 90% being singletons. This clone has just one count. There are 13 residues in the CDR3. Deletions cut 5 bases from V and 6 bases from J, with 13 bases between. Per the germline V gene, CDR1 is LNHDA and CDR2 is SQIVND (reference sequence). The chain carries TRBV19 and TRBJ1-2; D is ambiguous. The clonotype was recovered from a man in his forties with acute or convalescent COVID-19. The sample was peripheral blood. CDR3 nucleotide sequence: TGTGCCAGTAGTTCCGTACAGTGGAATGGCTACACCTTC. Amino acids: CASSSVQWNGYTF.